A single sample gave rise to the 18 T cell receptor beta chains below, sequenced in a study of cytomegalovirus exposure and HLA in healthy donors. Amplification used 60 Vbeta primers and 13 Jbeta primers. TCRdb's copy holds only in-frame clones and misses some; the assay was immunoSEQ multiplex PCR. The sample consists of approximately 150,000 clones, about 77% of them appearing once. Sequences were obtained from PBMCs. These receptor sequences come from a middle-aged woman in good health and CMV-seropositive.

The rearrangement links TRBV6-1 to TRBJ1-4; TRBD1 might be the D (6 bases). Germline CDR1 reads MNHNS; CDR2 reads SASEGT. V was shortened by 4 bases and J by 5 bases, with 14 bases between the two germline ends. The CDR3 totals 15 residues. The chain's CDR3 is CASSGRQAINEKLFF. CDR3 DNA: TGTGCCAGCAGTGGGAGACAGGCCATAAATGAAAAACTGTTTTTT.

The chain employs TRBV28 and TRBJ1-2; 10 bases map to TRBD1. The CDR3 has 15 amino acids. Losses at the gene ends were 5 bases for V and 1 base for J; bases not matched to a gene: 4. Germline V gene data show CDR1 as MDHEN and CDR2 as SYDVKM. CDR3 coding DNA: TGTGCCAGCAGTCCGGGACAGGGGAGTAACTATGGCTACACCTTC. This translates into CASSPGQGSNYGYTF.

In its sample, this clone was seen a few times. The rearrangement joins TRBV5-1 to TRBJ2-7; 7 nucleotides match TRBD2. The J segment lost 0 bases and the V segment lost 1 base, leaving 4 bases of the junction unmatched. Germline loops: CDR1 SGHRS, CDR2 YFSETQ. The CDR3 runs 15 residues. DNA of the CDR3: TGCGCCAGCAGCTTGAACGGGGGGTCCTCCTACGAGCAGTACTTC. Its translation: CASSLNGGSSYEQYF.

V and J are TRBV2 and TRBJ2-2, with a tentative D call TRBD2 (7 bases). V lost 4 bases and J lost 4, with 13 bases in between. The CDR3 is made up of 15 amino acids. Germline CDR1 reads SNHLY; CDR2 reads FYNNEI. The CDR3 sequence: CASSGRGGPTGELFF. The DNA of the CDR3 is TGTGCCAGCAGTGGGAGGGGGGGTCCCACCGGGGAGCTGTTTTTT.

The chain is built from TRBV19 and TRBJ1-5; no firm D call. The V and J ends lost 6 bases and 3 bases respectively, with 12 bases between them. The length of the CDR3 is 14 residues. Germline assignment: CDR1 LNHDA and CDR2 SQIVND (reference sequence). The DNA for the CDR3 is TGTGCCAGTAGCCTTCAGTCTTTCAATCAGCCCCAGCATTTT. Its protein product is CASSLQSFNQPQHF. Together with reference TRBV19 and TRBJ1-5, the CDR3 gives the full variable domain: DGGITQSPKYLFRKEGQNVTLSCEQNLNHDAMYWYRQDPGQGLRLIYYSQIVNDFQKGDIAEGYSVSREKKESFPLTVTSAQKNPTAFYLCASSLQSFNQPQHFGDGTRLSIL.

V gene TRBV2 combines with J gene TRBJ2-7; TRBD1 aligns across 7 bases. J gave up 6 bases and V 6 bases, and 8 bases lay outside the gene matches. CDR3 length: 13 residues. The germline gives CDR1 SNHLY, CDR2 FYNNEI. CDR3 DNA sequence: TGTGCCAGCAGACGACAGGGAGCCGGCGAGCAGTACTTC. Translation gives CASRRQGAGEQYF.

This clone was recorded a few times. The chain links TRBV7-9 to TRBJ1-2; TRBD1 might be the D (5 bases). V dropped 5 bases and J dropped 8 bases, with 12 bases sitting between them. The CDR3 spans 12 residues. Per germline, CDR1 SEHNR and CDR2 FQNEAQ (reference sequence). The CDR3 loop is CASSPGLRGYTF. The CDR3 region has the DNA TGTGCCAGCAGCCCGGGACTACGAGGCTACACCTTC.

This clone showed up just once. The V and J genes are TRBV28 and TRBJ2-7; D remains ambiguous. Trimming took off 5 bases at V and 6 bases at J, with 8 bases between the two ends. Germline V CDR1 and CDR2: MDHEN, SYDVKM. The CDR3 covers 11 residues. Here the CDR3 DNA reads TGTGCCAGCAGTATAAGAGTCGAGCAGTACTTC. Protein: CASSIRVEQYF.

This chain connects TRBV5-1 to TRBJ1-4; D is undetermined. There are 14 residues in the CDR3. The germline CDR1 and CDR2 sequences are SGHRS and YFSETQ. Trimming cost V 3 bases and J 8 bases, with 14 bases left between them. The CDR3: CASSSLGREEKLFF. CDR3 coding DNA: TGCGCCAGCAGCTCTTTAGGACGGGAGGAAAAACTGTTTTTT.

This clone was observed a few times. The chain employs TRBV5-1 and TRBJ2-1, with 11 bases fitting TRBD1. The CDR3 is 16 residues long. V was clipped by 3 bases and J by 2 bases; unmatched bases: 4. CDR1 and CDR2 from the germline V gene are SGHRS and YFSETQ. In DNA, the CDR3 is TGCGCCAGCAGCTCCGGGACAGGGGGTCCCTACAATGAGCAGTTCTTC. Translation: CASSSGTGGPYNEQFF.

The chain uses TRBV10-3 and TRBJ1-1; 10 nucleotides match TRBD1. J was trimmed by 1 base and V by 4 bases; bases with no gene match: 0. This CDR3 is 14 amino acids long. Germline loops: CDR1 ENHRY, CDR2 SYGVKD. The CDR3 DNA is TGTGCCATCAGTGGACAGGGGGCGAACACTGAAGCTTTCTTT. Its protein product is CAISGQGANTEAFF.

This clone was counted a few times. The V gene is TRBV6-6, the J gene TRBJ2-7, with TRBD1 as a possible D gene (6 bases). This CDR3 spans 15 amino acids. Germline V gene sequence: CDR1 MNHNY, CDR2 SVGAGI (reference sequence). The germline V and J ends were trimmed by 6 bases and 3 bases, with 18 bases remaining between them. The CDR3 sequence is CASRDSASRSYEQYF. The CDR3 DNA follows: TGTGCCAGCAGGGACAGTGCGTCCAGAAGCTACGAGCAGTACTTC.

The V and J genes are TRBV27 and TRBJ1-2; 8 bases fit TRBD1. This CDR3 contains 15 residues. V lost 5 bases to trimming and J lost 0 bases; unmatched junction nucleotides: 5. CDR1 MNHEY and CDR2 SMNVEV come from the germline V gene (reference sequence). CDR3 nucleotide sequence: TGTGCCAGCAGTCCAGGACAGGGAGCTAACTATGGCTACACCTTC. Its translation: CASSPGQGANYGYTF.

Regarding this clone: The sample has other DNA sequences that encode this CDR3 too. DNA of the CDR3: TGTGCCAGCAGTCGCCGGCAGGGGGCTTACGAGCAGTACTTC. Its translation: CASSRRQGAYEQYF. V is TRBV6-5 and J is TRBJ2-7, with 8 bases identical to TRBD1. After removal of 5 bases from V and 4 bases from J, the junction contained 7 bases not matched to a gene. CDR1 and CDR2 (germline): MNHEY, SVGAGI. CDR3 size: 14 residues.

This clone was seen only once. The CDR3 here is CASSRDSLNQPQHF. Here the CDR3 DNA reads TGTGCCAGCAGCCGGGACAGCCTAAATCAGCCCCAGCATTTT. The rearrangement links TRBV5-5 to TRBJ1-5, with 7 bases fitting TRBD1. The CDR3 sequence is 14 residues long. Trimming at V came to 4 bases and at J to 4 bases, leaving 5 bases not matched to a gene. Germline loops: CDR1 SGHKS, CDR2 YYEKEE (reference sequence).

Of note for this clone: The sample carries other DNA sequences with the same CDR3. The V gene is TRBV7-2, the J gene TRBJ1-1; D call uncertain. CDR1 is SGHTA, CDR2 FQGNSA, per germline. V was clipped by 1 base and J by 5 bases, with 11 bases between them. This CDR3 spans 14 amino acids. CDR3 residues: CASSLGGGNTEAFF. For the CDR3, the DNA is TGTGCCAGCAGCTTAGGGGGAGGGAATACTGAAGCTTTCTTT.

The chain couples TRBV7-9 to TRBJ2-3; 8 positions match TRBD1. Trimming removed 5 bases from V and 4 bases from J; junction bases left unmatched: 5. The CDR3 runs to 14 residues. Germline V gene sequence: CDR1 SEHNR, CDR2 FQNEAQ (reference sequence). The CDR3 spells CASSLDRGSDTQYF. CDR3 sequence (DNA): TGTGCCAGCAGCCTCGACAGGGGTTCAGATACGCAGTATTTT.

In DNA, the CDR3 is TGCGCCAGCAGCTTGAACAGGGCTAGCACTGAAGCTTTCTTT. It yields the protein CASSLNRASTEAFF. The rearrangement joins TRBV5-1 to TRBJ1-1; tentatively, D is TRBD1 (6 bases). Germline loops: CDR1 SGHRS, CDR2 YFSETQ. The V end was cut by 1 base, the J end by 4 bases, with 11 bases between. The CDR3 sequence is 14 residues long.